Listed below are T cell receptor beta chains from one sample, sequenced in a study of cytomegalovirus exposure and HLA in healthy donors. Assay: immunoSEQ multiplex PCR; the TCRdb copy retains only in-frame clones and omits some. The sample includes about 150,000 clones, about 80% of them seen just once. Sequencing was performed on PBMCs. The receptor source for this set is a man aged 25-45 years in good health and CMV-seropositive. CDR3s include the opening cysteine and the closing phenylalanine or tryptophan. D genes are given only for firm matches. Size is omitted from some rows. Given values are once, few, many or a class for expanded clones.

J gene | D gene | V gene | clone size | CDR3 protein
TRBJ2-4 | TRBD2 | TRBV2 | - | CASRETLAGGRNIQYF
TRBJ1-1 | - | TRBV18 | - | CASSPGGVNTEAFF
TRBJ2-3 | TRBD2 | TRBV29-1 | once | CSVAFAGGGTDTQYF
TRBJ1-5 | - | TRBV5-6 | - | CASSTGFQPQHF
TRBJ1-1 | - | TRBV5-6 | - | CASSYQLQGENTEAFF
TRBJ1-3 | TRBD1 | TRBV10-2 | - | CASSEKATGRFSGNTIYF
TRBJ2-1 | TRBD2 | TRBV19 | - | CASSIVSASGRSEQFF
TRBJ2-1 | TRBD2 | TRBV6-6 | few | CASSGTSGSSYNEQFF
TRBJ2-7 | TRBD1 | TRBV10-3 | - | CAISDGTGSYEQYF
TRBJ1-1 | TRBD1 | TRBV11-2 | - | CASSLEQGREAFF
TRBJ2-7 | TRBD2 | TRBV7-6 | few | CASSGSGAGKGEQYF
TRBJ1-5 | TRBD1 | TRBV5-6 | - | CASSIREGQHNQPQHF
TRBJ2-6 | TRBD1 | TRBV2 | - | CASSATRADRSRSGANVLTF
TRBJ1-5 | - | TRBV19 | - | CASSIYIGNSNQPQHF
TRBJ1-5 | - | TRBV30 | - | CAWSYRQNQPQHF
TRBJ1-1 | - | TRBV30 | - | CAWSDRTRLGTEAFF
TRBJ1-1 | - | TRBV28 | - | CASSLAGFNTEAFF
TRBJ1-3 | TRBD1 | TRBV5-4 | - | CASSGGQGLRSGNTIYF
TRBJ2-6 | TRBD1 | TRBV19 | - | CASSIQPGQLVFGANVLTF
TRBJ2-1 | TRBD1 | TRBV5-4 | - | CASKPGQGRSYRQFF
TRBJ2-1 | - | TRBV18 | - | CASSPQGGVDEQFF
TRBJ2-5 | TRBD2 | TRBV28 | - | CASSLAGGRGETQYF
TRBJ1-1 | TRBD1 | TRBV18 | - | CASSPGTDQHTEAFF
TRBJ1-3 | - | TRBV11-2 | once | CASSLRGGDSGNTIYF